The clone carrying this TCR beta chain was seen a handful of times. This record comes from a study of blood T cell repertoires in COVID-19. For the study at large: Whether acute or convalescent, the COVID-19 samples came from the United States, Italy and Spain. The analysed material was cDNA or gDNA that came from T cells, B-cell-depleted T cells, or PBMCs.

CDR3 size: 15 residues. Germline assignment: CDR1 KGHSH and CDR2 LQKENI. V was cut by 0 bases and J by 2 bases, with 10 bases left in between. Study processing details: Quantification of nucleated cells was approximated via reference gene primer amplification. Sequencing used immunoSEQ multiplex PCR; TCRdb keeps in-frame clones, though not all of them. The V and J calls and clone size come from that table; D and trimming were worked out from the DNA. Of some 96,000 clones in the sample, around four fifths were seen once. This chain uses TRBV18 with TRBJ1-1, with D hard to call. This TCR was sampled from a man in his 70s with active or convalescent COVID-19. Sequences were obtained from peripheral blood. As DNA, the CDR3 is TGTGCCAGCTCACCACCGAGGCGGGCTAACACTGAAGCTTTCTTT. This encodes CASSPPRRANTEAFF. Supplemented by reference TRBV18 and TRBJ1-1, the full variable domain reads NAGVMQNPRHLVRRRGQEARLRCSPMKGHSHVYWYRQLPEEGLKFMVYLQKENIIDESGMPKERFSAEFPKEGPSILRIQQVVRGDSAAYFCASSPPRRANTEAFFGQGTRLTVV.